The T cell receptor (beta chain) under discussion was sequenced for a study of T cells in Graves' hyperthyroidism and ophthalmopathy. As for the study in general: Peripheral blood samples were taken at initial diagnosis, prior to any treatment.

The diagnoses drew upon clinical symptoms, serum thyroxine and TRAb, thyroid ultrasound and orbital computed tomography. TCR beta CDR3 sequences were amplified from RNA transcripts. The HTBI primer set was used in a first-round RT-PCR of the TCR CDR3. TCRdb recomputed calls from the multiplex PCR reads with MiXCR, one row per CDR3 protein. The sample records 690,000 or so distinct CDR3 sequences, 18% being singletons. To note about this clonotype: Its specificity is unknown.

Study findings and constraints: Appearing also in blood were most of the thyroid clonotypes expanded above 0.001. Ophthalmopathy and stable hyperthyroidism were separated by a 13 V-J model.

V gave up 3 bases and J gave up 0 bases; unmatched junction bases: 0. CDR3 size: 14 residues. The germline V gene encodes CDR1 SGHDT and CDR2 YYEEEE. Sequencing used blood. The genes are TRBV5-6 and TRBJ2-7, with TRBD1 identical over 10 bases. The sequence came from a woman in her forties or fifties with Graves' hyperthyroidism that later progressed to Graves' ophthalmopathy. The CDR3 loop reads CASSWDRGSYEQYF. CDR3 coding DNA: TGTGCCAGCAGCTGGGACAGGGGCTCCTACGAGCAGTACTTC.